A selection of T cell receptor beta chains follows, all from one sample in a study of blood T cell repertoires in COVID-19. Clones were read by immunoSEQ multiplex PCR, and TCRdb kept only the in-frame ones, dropping some. The sample consists of some 130,000 clones, roughly 69% of them appearing once. Material: peripheral blood. The origin of the receptors is a woman between 65 and 79 years old with acute or convalescent COVID-19. The CDR3 runs from the conserved cysteine through the conserved F or W. The D gene is left open where the match is weak. Part of the rows lack a size; the others show once, few, many or a class for expanded clones.

len | j_gene | v_gene | abundance | d_gene | CDR3nt | CDR3aa
15 | TRBJ2-2 | TRBV13 | NA | NA | TGTGCCAGCAGCTTAGTAGATAGAAACACCGGGGAGCTGTTTTTT | CASSLVDRNTGELFF
13 | TRBJ1-2 | TRBV7-2 | NA | NA | TGTGCCAGCAGCCCCGGGGTGAGCTATGGCTACACCTTC | CASSPGVSYGYTF
17 | TRBJ2-3 | TRBV11-3 | NA | TRBD2 | TGTGCCAGCAGCTTAGTTAGCGGGACCGGGAGGACAGATACGCAGTATTTT | CASSLVSGTGRTDTQYF
15 | TRBJ2-6 | TRBV19 | NA | TRBD1 | TGTGCCAGTAGTGTACAGGGGGCCGGGGCCAACGTCCTGACTTTC | CASSVQGAGANVLTF
18 | TRBJ1-6 | TRBV3-1/TRBV3-2 | NA | NA | TGTGCCAGCAGCCAAGAGGGAGTGGGGGGAAGTCGTAATTCACCCCTCCACTTT | CASSQEGVGGSRNSPLHF
14 | TRBJ2-5 | TRBV5-1 | NA | NA | TGCGCCAGCAACTGGAGCGGCAGCCAAGAGACCCAGTACTTC | CASNWSGSQETQYF
15 | TRBJ2-3 | TRBV19 | NA | NA | TGTGCCAGTAGTATGGGCGGGGTCAGCACAGATACGCAGTATTTT | CASSMGGVSTDTQYF
13 | TRBJ2-7 | TRBV2 | NA | TRBD2 | TGTGCCAGCTCTAGCGGGGTGGTAGGCGAGCAGTACTTC | CASSSGVVGEQYF
13 | TRBJ1-2 | TRBV12-3/TRBV12-4 | NA | NA | TGTGCCAGCAGCCCAACAGGGAACTATGGCTACACCTTC | CASSPTGNYGYTF
14 | TRBJ1-6 | TRBV10-3 | many | NA | TGTGCCATCAGTGACCGACAGTATAATTCACCCCTCCACTTT | CAISDRQYNSPLHF
14 | TRBJ1-1 | TRBV13 | once | NA | TGTGCCAGCAGCTTTGTTCAGGGCGCCACTGAAGCTTTCTTT | CASSFVQGATEAFF
15 | TRBJ2-5 | TRBV5-4 | few | NA | TGTGCCAGCAGCTTGGGACAGGCGATCCAAGAGACCCAGTACTTC | CASSLGQAIQETQYF
11 | TRBJ2-5 | TRBV10-2 | NA | NA | TGCGCCAGCCAGGAGGTGGAGACCCAGTACTTC | CASQEVETQYF